The entry that follows covers one TCR beta chain sequence. What it recognizes is unknown. It was by 5' RACE with UMI labels that the TRB cDNA libraries were prepared. TCRdb re-analyzed the 5' RACE reads; it lists each CDR3 protein once, without DNA. The listing contains approximately 83,000 distinct CDR3 sequences. CD45RO-CCR7+CD27+CD95- was the phenotype of naive CD8+ T cells. This entry is derived from a study of CXCR3-negative and CXCR3-positive naive CD8 T cells. General study points: Naive cells with CXCR3 showed TRB CDR3s that were more hydrophobic than those in CXCR3-negative naive cells.

The clonotype originates from a human donor in good health. Some clones in this sample may be carry-over from other donors' samples. Specimen: naive CXCR3- CD8+ T cells from blood. Documented subset: CD45RO-CCR7+CD27+CD95- naive CD8+ T cells lacking CXCR3 (TNR3-).

The CDR3 spells CSVRTASSYEQYF. The chain employs TRBV29-1 and TRBJ2-7; as DNA is missing, the TRBD1 call by TCRdb cannot be tested. Germline-derived CDR1 and CDR2 are SQVTM and ANQGSEA. The CDR3 is made up of 13 amino acids.